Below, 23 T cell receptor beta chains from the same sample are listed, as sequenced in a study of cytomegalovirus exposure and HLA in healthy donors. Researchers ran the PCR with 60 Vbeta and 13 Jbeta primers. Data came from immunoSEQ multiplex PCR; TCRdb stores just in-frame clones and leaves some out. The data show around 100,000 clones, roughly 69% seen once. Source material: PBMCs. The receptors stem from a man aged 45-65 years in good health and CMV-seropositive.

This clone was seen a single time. CDR3 loop: CASTLLHAGTNYGYTF. In DNA, the CDR3 is TGTGCCAGCACCCTACTTCACGCCGGGACTAACTATGGCTACACCTTC. The chain carries TRBV6-6 and TRBJ1-2; D gene unclear. Germline assignment: CDR1 MNHNY and CDR2 SVGAGI (reference sequence). This CDR3 has 16 residues. Trimming stripped 7 bases from V and 0 bases from J, with 18 bases between.

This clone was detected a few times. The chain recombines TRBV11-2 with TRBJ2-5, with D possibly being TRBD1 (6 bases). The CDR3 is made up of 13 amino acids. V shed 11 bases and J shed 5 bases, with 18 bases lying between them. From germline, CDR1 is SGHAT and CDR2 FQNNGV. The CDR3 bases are TGTGCCTCCGGGGTTGGTCAGGGGGAGACCCAGTACTTC. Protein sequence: CASGVGQGETQYF.

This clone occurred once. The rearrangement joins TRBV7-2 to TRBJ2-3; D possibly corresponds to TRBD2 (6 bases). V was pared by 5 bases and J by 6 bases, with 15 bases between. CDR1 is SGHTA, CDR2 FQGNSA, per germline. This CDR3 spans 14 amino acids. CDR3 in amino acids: CASSPRDSRDTQYF. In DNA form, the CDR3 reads TGTGCCAGCAGCCCACGGGACTCCCGGGATACGCAGTATTTT.

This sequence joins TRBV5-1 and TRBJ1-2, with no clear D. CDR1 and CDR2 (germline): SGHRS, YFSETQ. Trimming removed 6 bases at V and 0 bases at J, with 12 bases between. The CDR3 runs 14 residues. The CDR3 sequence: CASTLTPSNYGYTF. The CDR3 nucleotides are TGCGCCAGCACCCTGACACCCTCTAACTATGGCTACACCTTC.

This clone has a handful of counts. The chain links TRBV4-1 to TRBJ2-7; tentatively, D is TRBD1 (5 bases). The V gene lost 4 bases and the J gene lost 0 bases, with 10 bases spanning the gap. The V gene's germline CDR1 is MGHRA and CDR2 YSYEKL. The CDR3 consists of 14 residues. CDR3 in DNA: TGCGCCAGCAGCCGCCAGGGTAGCTCCTACGAGCAGTACTTC. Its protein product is CASSRQGSSYEQYF.

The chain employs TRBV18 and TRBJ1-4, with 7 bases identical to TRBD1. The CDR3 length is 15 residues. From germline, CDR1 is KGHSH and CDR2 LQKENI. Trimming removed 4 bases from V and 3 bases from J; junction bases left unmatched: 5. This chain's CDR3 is CASSQGGASNEKLFF. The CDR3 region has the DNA TGTGCCAGCTCACAAGGGGGCGCGTCTAATGAAAAACTGTTTTTT.

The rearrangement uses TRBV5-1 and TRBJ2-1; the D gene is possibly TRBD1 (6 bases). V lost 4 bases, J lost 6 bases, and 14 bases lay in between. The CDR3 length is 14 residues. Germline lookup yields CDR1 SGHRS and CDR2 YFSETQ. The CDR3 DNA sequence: TGCGCCAGCAGCCTATGGACAGCAGGCAATGAGCAGTTCTTC. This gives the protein CASSLWTAGNEQFF.

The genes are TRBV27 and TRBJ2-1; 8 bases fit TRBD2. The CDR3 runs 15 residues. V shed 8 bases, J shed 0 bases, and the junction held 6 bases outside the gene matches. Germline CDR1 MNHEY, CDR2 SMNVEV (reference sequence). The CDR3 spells CASGSGRSSYNEQFF. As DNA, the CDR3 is TGTGCCAGCGGAAGCGGGAGAAGCTCCTACAATGAGCAGTTCTTC.

In DNA form, the CDR3 reads TGTGCCAGCAGCTCGACCGAGCGGCCCACTGAAGCTTTCTTT. Translated: CASSSTERPTEAFF. J is TRBJ1-1 and V is TRBV7-9; D gene ambiguous. Deletions cut 4 bases from V and 4 bases from J, with 13 bases between. The germline gives CDR1 SEHNR, CDR2 FQNEAQ (reference sequence). This CDR3 has 14 amino acids.

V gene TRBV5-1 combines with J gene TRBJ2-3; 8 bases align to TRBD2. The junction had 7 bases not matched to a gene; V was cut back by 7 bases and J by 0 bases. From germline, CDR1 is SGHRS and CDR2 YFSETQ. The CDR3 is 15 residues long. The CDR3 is CASANGGVSTDTQYF. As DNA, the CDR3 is TGCGCCAGCGCCAACGGGGGGGTCAGCACAGATACGCAGTATTTT.

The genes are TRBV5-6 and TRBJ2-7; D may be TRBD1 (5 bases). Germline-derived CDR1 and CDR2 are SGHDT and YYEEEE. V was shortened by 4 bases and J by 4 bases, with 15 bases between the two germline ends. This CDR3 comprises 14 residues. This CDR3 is CASSRGLNTYEQYF. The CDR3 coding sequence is TGTGCCAGCAGCAGGGGATTAAACACTTACGAGCAGTACTTC.

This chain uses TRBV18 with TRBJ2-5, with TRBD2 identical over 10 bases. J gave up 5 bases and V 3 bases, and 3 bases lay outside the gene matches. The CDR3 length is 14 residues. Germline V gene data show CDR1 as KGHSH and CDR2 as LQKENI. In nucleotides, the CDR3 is TGTGCCAGCTCACCTCTAGCGGGGGTCGAGACCCAGTACTTC. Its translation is CASSPLAGVETQYF.

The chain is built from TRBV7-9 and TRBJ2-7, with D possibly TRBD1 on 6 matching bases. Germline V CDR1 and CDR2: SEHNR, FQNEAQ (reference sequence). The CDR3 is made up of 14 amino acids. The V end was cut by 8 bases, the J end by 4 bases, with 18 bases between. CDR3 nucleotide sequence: TGTGCCAGCCAAACGACAGGAGTCTCTTACGAGCAGTACTTC. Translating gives CASQTTGVSYEQYF.

In nucleotides, the CDR3 is TGTGCCAGCAGTGAAGTGGGACTAGCGGCGGGCGGAGGGACCCAGTACTTC. Translated, it gives CASSEVGLAAGGGTQYF. J is TRBJ2-5 and V is TRBV2; 11 bases match TRBD2. This CDR3 contains 17 residues. The junction had 11 bases not matched to a gene; V was cut back by 1 base and J by 7 bases. Germline CDR1 reads SNHLY; CDR2 reads FYNNEI. The whole variable domain, filled in from reference TRBV2 and TRBJ2-5, reads EPEVTQTPSHQVTQMGQEVILRCVPISNHLYFYWYRQILGQKVEFLVSFYNNEISEKSEIFDDQFSVERPDGSNFTLKIRSTKLEDSAMYFCASSEVGLAAGGGTQYFGPGTRLLVL.

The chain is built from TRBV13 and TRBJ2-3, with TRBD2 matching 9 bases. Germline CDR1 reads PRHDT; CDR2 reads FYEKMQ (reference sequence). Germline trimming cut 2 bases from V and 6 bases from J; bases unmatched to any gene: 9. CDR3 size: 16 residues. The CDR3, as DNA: TGTGCCAGCAGCTTAAGGGCGGGAGGGATGTCGGATACGCAGTATTTT. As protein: CASSLRAGGMSDTQYF.

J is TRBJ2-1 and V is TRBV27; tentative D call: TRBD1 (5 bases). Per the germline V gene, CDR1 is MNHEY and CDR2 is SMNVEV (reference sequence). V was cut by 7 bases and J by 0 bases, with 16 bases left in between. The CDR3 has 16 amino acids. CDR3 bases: TGTGCCAGCACTAGGACACTGGCCAGCTCCTACAATGAGCAGTTCTTC. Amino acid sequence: CASTRTLASSYNEQFF.

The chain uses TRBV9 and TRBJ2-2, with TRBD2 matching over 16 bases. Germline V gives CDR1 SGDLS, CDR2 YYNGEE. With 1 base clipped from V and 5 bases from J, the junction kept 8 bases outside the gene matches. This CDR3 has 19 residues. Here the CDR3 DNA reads TGTGCCAGCAGCGTATCCGGGACTAGCGGGGGGGCCAGAACCGGGGAGCTGTTTTTT. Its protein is CASSVSGTSGGARTGELFF.

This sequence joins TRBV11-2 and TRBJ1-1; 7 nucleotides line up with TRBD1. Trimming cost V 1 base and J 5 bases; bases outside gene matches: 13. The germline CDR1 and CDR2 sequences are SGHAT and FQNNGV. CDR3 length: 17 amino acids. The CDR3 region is CASSLARQGVRNTEAFF. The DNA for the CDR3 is TGTGCCAGCAGCTTAGCAAGACAGGGAGTAAGGAATACTGAAGCTTTCTTT.

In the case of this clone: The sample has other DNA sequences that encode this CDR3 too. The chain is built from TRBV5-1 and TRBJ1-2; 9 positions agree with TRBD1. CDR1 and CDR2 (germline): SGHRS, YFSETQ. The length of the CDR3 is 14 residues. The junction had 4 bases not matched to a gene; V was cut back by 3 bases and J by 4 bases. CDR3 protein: CASSSGQGTYGYTF. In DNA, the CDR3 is TGCGCCAGCAGCTCGGGACAGGGTACCTATGGCTACACCTTC.

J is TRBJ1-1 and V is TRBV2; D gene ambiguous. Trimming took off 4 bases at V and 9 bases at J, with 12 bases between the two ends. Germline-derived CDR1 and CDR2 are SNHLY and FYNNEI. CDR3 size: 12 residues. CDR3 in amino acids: CASSGRDIKAFF. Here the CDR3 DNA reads TGTGCCAGCAGTGGGCGGGATATTAAAGCTTTCTTT.

This chain's CDR3 is CASSSQGADTEAFF. The CDR3 DNA sequence: TGCGCCAGCAGCTCACAGGGGGCAGACACTGAAGCTTTCTTT. J is TRBJ1-1 and V is TRBV5-1, with 9 bases that match TRBD1. The CDR3 extends over 14 amino acids. The V segment lost 3 bases and the J segment 3 bases; nucleotides outside the gene matches: 3. Germline V CDR1 and CDR2: SGHRS, YFSETQ.

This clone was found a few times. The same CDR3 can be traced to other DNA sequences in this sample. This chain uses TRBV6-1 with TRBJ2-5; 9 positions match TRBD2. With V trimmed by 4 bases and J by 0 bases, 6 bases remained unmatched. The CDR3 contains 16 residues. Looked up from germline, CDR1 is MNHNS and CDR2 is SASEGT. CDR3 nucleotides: TGTGCCAGCAGTGCTAGAGCGGGGGGATACCAAGAGACCCAGTACTTC. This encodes CASSARAGGYQETQYF.

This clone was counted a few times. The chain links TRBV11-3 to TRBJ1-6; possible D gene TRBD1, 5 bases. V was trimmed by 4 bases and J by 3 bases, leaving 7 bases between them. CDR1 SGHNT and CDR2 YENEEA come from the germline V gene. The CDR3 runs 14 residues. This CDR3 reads CASSYDSYNSPLHF. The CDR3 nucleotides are TGTGCCAGCAGCTACGACAGCTATAATTCACCCCTCCACTTT.